Following are 23 T cell receptor beta chains from one sample sequenced in a study of blood T cell repertoires in COVID-19. TCRdb's table, derived via immunoSEQ multiplex PCR, lists solely in-frame clones and lacks some. The sample contains roughly 280,000 clones, roughly 80% of which appear only once. Material: peripheral blood. The receptors here all came from a man aged 55 to 70 with acute or convalescent COVID-19.

The V call is TRBV11-3, the J call TRBJ2-7; D may be TRBD2 (5 bases). CDR3 length equals 14 residues. CDR1 is SGHNT and CDR2 is YENEEA in the germline V gene. Trimming left V 5 bases short and J 2 bases short, with 13 bases between. For the CDR3, the DNA is TGTGCCAGCAGCAGCGGCGGAGCGGCCTACGAGCAGTACTTC. Translated: CASSSGGAAYEQYF. The variable domain in full, with the rest retrieved from reference TRBV11-3 and TRBJ2-7, is EAGVVQSPRYKIIEKKQPVAFWCNPISGHNTLYWYLQNLGQGPELLIRYENEEAVDDSQLPKDRFSAERLKGVDSTLKIQPAELGDSAVYLCASSSGGAAYEQYFGPGTRLTVT.

In this sample, this clone turned up once. The chain links TRBV5-4 to TRBJ1-1; TRBD1 might be the D (5 bases). Per the germline V gene, CDR1 is SGHNT and CDR2 is YYREEE (reference sequence). V shed 0 bases and J shed 1 base, with 10 bases lying between them. The CDR3 contains 15 residues. CDR3 coding DNA: TGTGCCAGCAGCTTGGACGTGGGGGGGAACACTGAAGCTTTCTTT. Protein: CASSLDVGGNTEAFF.

The DNA for the CDR3 is TGTGCCAGCAGCTTAGGGCAAACTAGCGGGGTAAGGGGTGAGCAGTTCTTC. Encoded protein: CASSLGQTSGVRGEQFF. The V gene is TRBV11-3, the J gene TRBJ2-1; 10 bases are a match to TRBD2. Trimming took 1 base from V and 9 from J; bases not matched to a gene: 12. The germline V gene has CDR1 SGHNT and CDR2 YENEEA. The CDR3 spans 17 residues.

The V and J genes are TRBV28 and TRBJ1-2; 12 bases agree with TRBD1. Germline lookup yields CDR1 MDHEN and CDR2 SYDVKM. V dropped 0 bases and J dropped 8; count of bases not matched to a gene: 7. The CDR3 sequence is 16 residues long. The CDR3 loop is CASSLWGQGALRGYTF. The CDR3 DNA sequence: TGTGCCAGCAGTTTATGGGGACAGGGGGCGCTTCGGGGCTACACCTTC.

This chain links TRBV7-6 with TRBJ2-3; tentatively, D is TRBD2 (5 bases). The CDR3 sequence is 15 residues long. CDR1 is SGHVS and CDR2 is FNYEAQ in the germline V gene. V lost 4 bases to trimming and J lost 3 bases, with 14 bases between them. The CDR3 is CASSSTGYSTDTQYF. CDR3 DNA: TGTGCCAGCAGCTCCACGGGGTATAGTACAGATACGCAGTATTTT.

On this clone: Other DNA variants within this sample encode the same CDR3. The chain has TRBV5-1 and TRBJ2-2, with TRBD1 as a possible D gene (7 bases). This CDR3 region has 15 residues. Per germline, CDR1 SGHRS and CDR2 YFSETQ. With 0 bases removed from V and 4 bases from J, the gap between germline ends came to 10 bases. The CDR3 nucleotides read TGCGCCAGCAGCTTGGGCCAGGGGGGCACCGGGGAGCTGTTTTTT. Translated: CASSLGQGGTGELFF. Drawing the rest from reference TRBV5-1 and TRBJ2-2, the complete variable domain is KAGVTQTPRYLIKTRGQQVTLSCSPISGHRSVSWYQQTPGQGLQFLFEYFSETQRNKGNFPGRFSGRQFSNSRSEMNVSTLELGDSALYLCASSLGQGGTGELFFGEGSRLTVL.

The chain combines TRBV12-5 with TRBJ2-2; D gene ambiguous. Germline V gene sequence: CDR1 LGHNT, CDR2 FRNRAP. CDR3 length: 12 residues. Trimming cost V 4 bases and J 6 bases, with 6 bases left between them. The CDR3 DNA follows: TGTGCTAGTGGTTCCCCGGCCGGGGAGCTGTTTTTT. It codes for CASGSPAGELFF.

In nucleotides, the CDR3 is TGTGCCAGCAGTATACAGGGGGATGAAGAAGCTTTCTTT. Encoded protein: CASSIQGDEEAFF. The rearrangement links TRBV12-3 or TRBV12-4 to TRBJ1-1, with 8 bases matching TRBD1. The ends lost 5 bases at V and 8 bases at J; junction bases unmatched: 7. The CDR3 extends over 13 amino acids.

V usage is TRBV6-5 and J usage is TRBJ2-2; the match to TRBD1 covers 9 bases. Germline CDR1 is MNHEY and CDR2 is SVGAGI. The CDR3 totals 15 residues. V was pared by 7 bases and J by 5 bases, with 8 bases of the junction left unmatched. In DNA, the CDR3 is TGTGCCAGCACCAAGACAGGGGGATTAACCGGGGAGCTGTTTTTT. Translating gives CASTKTGGLTGELFF.

This sequence joins TRBV3-1 (or the pseudogene TRBV3-2) and TRBJ1-2; D might be TRBD1 (5 bases). CDR1 is LGHDT and CDR2 is YNNKEL in the germline V gene (reference sequence). The V end lost 3 bases, the J end lost 0 bases, and 17 bases lay between the germline ends. CDR3 size: 17 residues. The CDR3 loop is CASSHEGAMVANYGYTF. DNA of the CDR3: TGTGCCAGCAGCCATGAAGGGGCGATGGTAGCTAACTATGGCTACACCTTC.

The V call is TRBV6-4, the J call TRBJ2-1; the match to TRBD2 covers 9 bases. This CDR3 comprises 15 residues. Germline V gene data show CDR1 as MRHNA and CDR2 as SNTAGT. With V trimmed by 2 bases and J by 3 bases, 2 bases remained unmatched. Written as DNA, the CDR3 is TGTGCCAGCAGTGACGATAGCGGGGGCTACAATGAGCAGTTCTTC. It encodes CASSDDSGGYNEQFF.

The chain employs TRBV5-1 and TRBJ1-3; 10 bases line up with TRBD1. Looked up from germline, CDR1 is SGHRS and CDR2 is YFSETQ. V lost 4 bases to trimming and J lost 4 bases; unmatched junction nucleotides: 5. This CDR3 contains 15 residues. This chain's CDR3 is CASSTDRGQGNTIYF. The CDR3 nucleotides are TGCGCCAGCAGCACCGACAGGGGGCAAGGAAACACCATATATTTT.

V usage is TRBV5-4 and J usage is TRBJ1-2, with D unresolved. V lost 10 bases to trimming and J lost 4 bases, with 11 bases between them. This CDR3 contains 11 residues. Germline V CDR1 and CDR2: SGHNT, YYREEE (reference sequence). DNA of the CDR3: TGTGCCGAATCAGGCTCCTATGGCTACACCTTC. Its protein product is CAESGSYGYTF.

This chain joins TRBV19 and TRBJ2-7; 7 bases align to TRBD1. CDR1 LNHDA and CDR2 SQIVND come from the germline V gene (reference sequence). V lost 4 bases, J lost 0 bases, and 6 bases stayed unmatched. The length of the CDR3 is 15 residues. CDR3: CASSRDRATSYEQYF. The CDR3 coding sequence is TGTGCCAGTAGTAGAGACAGGGCAACCTCCTACGAGCAGTACTTC.

The rearrangement uses TRBV5-4 and TRBJ2-6; no definite D call. Germline V gene sequence: CDR1 SGHNT, CDR2 YYREEE (reference sequence). Deletions cut 0 bases from V and 0 bases from J, with 4 bases between. CDR3 size: 15 residues. Here the CDR3 reads CASSLDFSGANVLTF. For the CDR3, the DNA is TGTGCCAGCAGCTTGGACTTCTCTGGGGCCAACGTCCTGACTTTC.

There are a few counts of this clone. The J gene is TRBJ2-7, the V gene TRBV6-6, with TRBD1 matching over 7 bases. Germline-derived CDR1 and CDR2 are MNHNY and SVGAGI (reference sequence). This CDR3 contains 13 residues. The junction had 7 bases not matched to a gene; V was cut back by 6 bases and J by 5 bases. CDR3 amino acids: CASRPGTAHEQYF. The CDR3 DNA is TGTGCCAGCAGACCCGGGACAGCCCACGAGCAGTACTTC.

This clone was detected only a few times. The gene calls are TRBV5-6 and TRBJ1-1, with a possible D match to TRBD1 (5 bases). There are 13 residues in the CDR3. The V gene's germline CDR1 is SGHDT and CDR2 YYEEEE. V shed 2 bases and J shed 4 bases, with 9 bases lying between them. CDR3 nucleotide sequence: TGTGCCAGCAGCTTTTATCAGGGCACTGAAGCTTTCTTT. It specifies CASSFYQGTEAFF.

This chain links TRBV6-5 with TRBJ1-1; 10 positions agree with TRBD1. The CDR3 extends over 16 amino acids. The germline V gene has CDR1 MNHEY and CDR2 SVGAGI. Trimming removed 0 bases from V and 7 bases from J; junction bases left unmatched: 8. The CDR3 region has the DNA TGTGCCAGCAGTTACTCTGGGACAGGGGCGCTCTATGAAGCTTTCTTT. This encodes CASSYSGTGALYEAFF.

This clone appeared once. The chain joins TRBV7-2 to TRBJ1-4, with TRBD1 as a possible D gene (6 bases). Trimming took off 2 bases at V and 8 bases at J, with 18 bases between the two ends. CDR1 and CDR2 (germline): SGHTA, FQGNSA. The CDR3 length is 16 residues. The CDR3 DNA sequence: TGTGCCAGCAGCTTAAGGGGCCAGGGGTTGGGAGAAAAACTGTTTTTT. Amino acid sequence: CASSLRGQGLGEKLFF.

The gene calls are TRBV7-9 and TRBJ1-3; D call uncertain. Between the trimmed V and J ends, which lost 1 base and 0 bases, there was a span of 7 bases. From germline, CDR1 is SEHNR and CDR2 FQNEAQ (reference sequence). This CDR3 has 15 residues. Written as DNA, the CDR3 is TGTGCCAGCAGCTTAGTCGCTAACTCTGGAAACACCATATATTTT. It translates to CASSLVANSGNTIYF. Drawing the rest from reference TRBV7-9 and TRBJ1-3, the complete variable domain is DTGVSQNPRHKITKRGQNVTFRCDPISEHNRLYWYRQTLGQGPEFLTYFQNEAQLEKSRLLSDRFSAERPKGSFSTLEIQRTEQGDSAMYLCASSLVANSGNTIYFGEGSWLTVV.

V is TRBV7-8 and J is TRBJ2-2; no clear D gene. This CDR3 is 15 amino acids long. Trimming took off 1 base at V and 2 bases at J, with 8 bases between the two ends. Germline CDR1 is SGHVS and CDR2 is FQNEAQ. In nucleotides, the CDR3 is TGTGCCAGCAGCTTAGGCGGAACTAACACCGGGGAGCTGTTTTTT. It encodes CASSLGGTNTGELFF.

The chain uses TRBV5-4 and TRBJ2-6; 8 bases match TRBD1. Germline loops: CDR1 SGHNT, CDR2 YYREEE (reference sequence). The CDR3 runs to 19 residues. The ends lost 4 bases at V and 0 bases at J; junction bases unmatched: 12. The chain's CDR3 is CASSRPTGAVISGANVLTF. The CDR3 DNA reads as TGTGCCAGCAGCCGACCGACAGGGGCCGTCATCTCTGGGGCCAACGTCCTGACTTTC.

The CDR3 here is CASSQDTTAPQTQYF. For the CDR3, the DNA is TGTGCCAGCAGCCAAGATACCACTGCCCCACAGACCCAGTACTTC. This chain links TRBV3-1 (or the pseudogene TRBV3-2) with TRBJ2-5; D is undetermined. V was pared by 0 bases and J by 6 bases, with 14 bases between. There are 15 residues in the CDR3. Germline CDR1 is LGHDT and CDR2 is YNNKEL (reference sequence).